The 32 T cell receptor beta chains presented below share a single source sample, sequenced in a study of cytomegalovirus exposure and HLA in healthy donors. A multiplex PCR was run with 60 Vbeta primers and 13 Jbeta primers. Clones were sequenced by immunoSEQ multiplex PCR, and TCRdb holds only the in-frame ones, with some missing. The sample holds 150,000 to 200,000 clones; 75% to 85% are singletons and the top ten take about 1.4%. Sample: PBMCs. The receptor source for this set is a woman between 45 and 60 years old in good health and CMV-seronegative.

This chain links TRBV5-6 with TRBJ2-6, with 9 bases matching TRBD1. This CDR3 spans 17 amino acids. The germline V gene has CDR1 SGHDT and CDR2 YYEEEE. With V trimmed by 2 bases and J by 3 bases, 6 bases remained unmatched. The DNA of the CDR3 is TGTGCCAGCAGCTTAACAGGGGGCCAGGGTGGGGCCAACGTCCTGACTTTC. Protein: CASSLTGGQGGANVLTF. The full variable domain, rest sourced from reference TRBV5-6 and TRBJ2-6, is DAGVTQSPTHLIKTRGQQVTLRCSPKSGHDTVSWYQQALGQGPQFIFQYYEEEERQRGNFPDRFSGHQFPNYSSELNVNALLLGDSALYLCASSLTGGQGGANVLTFGAGSRLTVL.

This clone was recorded only once. This chain uses TRBV18 with TRBJ2-6; TRBD1 aligns across 7 bases. V was clipped by 6 bases and J by 1 base; unmatched bases: 12. The CDR3 totals 18 residues. The germline V gene encodes CDR1 KGHSH and CDR2 LQKENI. This CDR3 is CASSLEGGHLSGANVLTF. The CDR3 DNA reads as TGTGCCAGCTCGCTCGAAGGGGGCCATTTGTCTGGGGCCAACGTCCTGACTTTC.

This chain uses TRBV7-9 with TRBJ2-6, with D unclear. This CDR3 spans 16 amino acids. Germline values: CDR1 SEHNR, CDR2 FQNEAQ (reference sequence). V gave up 3 bases and J gave up 0 bases, with 9 bases separating them. The CDR3 loop is CASSFFRVSGANVLTF. The CDR3 nucleotides are TGTGCCAGCAGCTTCTTTCGTGTCTCTGGGGCCAACGTCCTGACTTTC.

The chain joins TRBV2 to TRBJ1-1; D is unclear. Germline V gene lookup returns CDR1 SNHLY and CDR2 FYNNEI. This CDR3 is 13 amino acids long. V lost 8 bases, J lost 0 bases, and 10 bases lay in between. The CDR3 here is CASGREMNTEAFF. In DNA form, the CDR3 reads TGTGCCAGCGGGCGGGAGATGAACACTGAAGCTTTCTTT.

This chain connects TRBV7-9 to TRBJ2-7; D is unresolved. Germline V CDR1 and CDR2: SEHNR, FQNEAQ (reference sequence). CDR3 length: 12 residues. Trimming removed 1 base at V and 5 bases at J, with 6 bases between. The CDR3 region is CASSLDEHEQYF. CDR3 sequence (DNA): TGTGCCAGCAGCTTAGATGAGCACGAGCAGTACTTC.

The chain employs TRBV6-6 and TRBJ1-5; unclear D gene. The V end was cut by 8 bases, the J end by 4 bases, with 21 bases between. This CDR3 is 16 amino acids long. Germline V gene lookup returns CDR1 MNHNY and CDR2 SVGAGI (reference sequence). The CDR3 sequence: CASGNPGLMENQPQHF. The DNA for the CDR3 is TGTGCCAGCGGGAACCCGGGATTAATGGAGAATCAGCCCCAGCATTTT.

V gene TRBV9 combines with J gene TRBJ2-1; 8 bases are a match to TRBD2. There are 16 residues in the CDR3. V lost 4 bases, J lost 2 bases, and 8 bases stayed unmatched. Germline loops: CDR1 SGDLS, CDR2 YYNGEE. The CDR3 region has the DNA TGTGCCAGCAGCCCGCGGACTAGCCAACCCTACAATGAGCAGTTCTTC. It specifies CASSPRTSQPYNEQFF. Full variable domain (remainder filled in from reference TRBV9 and TRBJ2-1): DSGVTQTPKHLITATGQRVTLRCSPRSGDLSVYWYQQSLDQGLQFLIQYYNGEERAKGNILERFSAQQFPDLHSELNLSSLELGDSALYFCASSPRTSQPYNEQFFGPGTRLTVL.

This chain links TRBV6-6 with TRBJ1-2; D is possibly TRBD1 (6 bases). The CDR3 spans 14 residues. Per the germline V gene, CDR1 is MNHNY and CDR2 is SVGAGI (reference sequence). V gave up 0 bases and J gave up 6 bases, with 11 bases separating them. The CDR3 DNA reads TGTGCCAGCAGTTACTCGCTACAGGGAAATGGCTACACCTTC. Amino acids: CASSYSLQGNGYTF.

V usage is TRBV18 and J usage is TRBJ1-1; 7 bases fit TRBD1. The CDR3 has 13 amino acids. Germline V gene sequence: CDR1 KGHSH, CDR2 LQKENI. After removal of 3 bases from V and 11 bases from J, the junction contained 9 bases not matched to a gene. Written as DNA, the CDR3 is TGTGCCAGCTCACCCGGACAGGTCTCAGAGGCTTTCTTT. Its translation is CASSPGQVSEAFF.

V is TRBV9 and J is TRBJ2-7, with unresolved D. Germline CDR1 is SGDLS and CDR2 is YYNGEE. V was pared by 6 bases and J by 0 bases, with 10 bases between. The CDR3 consists of 13 residues. The CDR3 DNA follows: TGTGCCAGCATAGCCAGCCCCTCCTACGAGCAGTACTTC. It encodes CASIASPSYEQYF.

In its sample, this clone was seen a few times. The chain joins TRBV6-6 to TRBJ1-1; the D gene is possibly TRBD1 (6 bases). This CDR3 is built from 12 residues. Germline CDR1 and CDR2: MNHNY and SVGAGI (reference sequence). Trimming pared 4 bases from V and 7 bases from J, leaving 10 bases between. DNA for the CDR3: TGTGCCAGCAGTTCCCGGACAGATGAAGCTTTCTTT. It translates to CASSSRTDEAFF.

The chain has TRBV7-2 and TRBJ2-1; D possibly corresponds to TRBD1 (5 bases). CDR1 is SGHTA and CDR2 is FQGNSA in the germline V gene. This CDR3 comprises 13 residues. Trimming pared 5 bases from V and 4 bases from J, leaving 9 bases between. The CDR3: CASSPAGYNEQFF. For the CDR3, the DNA is TGTGCCAGCAGCCCCGCAGGGTACAATGAGCAGTTCTTC.

The chain joins TRBV6-5 to TRBJ1-2; 10 positions agree with TRBD1. CDR3 length equals 15 residues. Per germline, CDR1 MNHEY and CDR2 SVGAGI. V trimming: 7 bases; J trimming: 5 bases; junction bases outside the gene matches: 10. Here the CDR3 reads CASKYGQGVNYGYTF. The CDR3, as DNA: TGTGCCAGCAAGTACGGACAGGGGGTGAATTATGGCTACACCTTC.

The chain combines TRBV9 with TRBJ2-5; 11 bases map to TRBD2. The CDR3 is made up of 14 amino acids. V shed 5 bases, J shed 2 bases, and the junction held 2 bases outside the gene matches. Germline-derived CDR1 and CDR2 are SGDLS and YYNGEE. This CDR3 reads CASSTSGGQETQYF. The CDR3 DNA is TGTGCCAGCAGTACTAGCGGGGGTCAAGAGACCCAGTACTTC. The whole variable domain, remainder taken from reference TRBV9 and TRBJ2-5, is DSGVTQTPKHLITATGQRVTLRCSPRSGDLSVYWYQQSLDQGLQFLIQYYNGEERAKGNILERFSAQQFPDLHSELNLSSLELGDSALYFCASSTSGGQETQYFGPGTRLLVL.

This chain links TRBV7-9 with TRBJ1-2; D is possibly TRBD1 (5 bases). The germline V gene has CDR1 SEHNR and CDR2 FQNEAQ (reference sequence). This CDR3 is 13 amino acids long. V was cut by 2 bases and J by 5 bases, with 9 bases left in between. For the CDR3, the DNA is TGTGCCAGCAGCTTATCCAGGGTATATGGCTACACCTTC. Its protein is CASSLSRVYGYTF. Using reference TRBV7-9 and TRBJ1-2 for the parts outside the CDR3, the full variable domain is DTGVSQNPRHKITKRGQNVTFRCDPISEHNRLYWYRQTLGQGPEFLTYFQNEAQLEKSRLLSDRFSAERPKGSFSTLEIQRTEQGDSAMYLCASSLSRVYGYTFGSGTRLTVV.

The chain employs TRBV7-2 and TRBJ1-2, with TRBD1 identical over 9 bases. The trim removed 5 bases at V and 5 bases at J, leaving 12 bases unmatched. The CDR3 length is 16 residues. Germline assignment: CDR1 SGHTA and CDR2 FQGNSA. The CDR3 protein is CASSLLNAGTGYGYTF. The CDR3 DNA reads as TGTGCCAGCAGCCTTCTCAACGCCGGGACAGGGTATGGCTACACCTTC. Combining the CDR3 with reference TRBV7-2 and TRBJ1-2 gives the whole variable domain GAGVSQSPSNKVTEKGKDVELRCDPISGHTALYWYRQSLGQGLEFLIYFQGNSAPDKSGLPSDRFSAERTGGSVSTLTIQRTQQEDSAVYLCASSLLNAGTGYGYTFGSGTRLTVV.

This chain joins TRBV19 and TRBJ1-1, with D possibly matching TRBD1 (6 bases). There are 14 residues in the CDR3. The V gene lost 4 bases and the J gene lost 4 bases, with 13 bases spanning the gap. The germline V gene has CDR1 LNHDA and CDR2 SQIVND (reference sequence). Here the CDR3 reads CASSTRTEITEAFF. CDR3 sequence (DNA): TGTGCCAGTAGTACCCGGACAGAGATCACTGAAGCTTTCTTT.

This clone was counted between two and nine times. The CDR3 loop is CASSSQASGGSLFF. The CDR3 bases are TGTGCCAGCAGCTCGCAAGCATCGGGCGGGAGCTTGTTCTTC. The genes are TRBV7-2 and TRBJ2-1, with TRBD2 matching over 7 bases. The germline gives CDR1 SGHTA, CDR2 FQGNSA. V gave up 4 bases and J gave up 15 bases; unmatched junction bases: 15. The CDR3 is made up of 14 amino acids.

The chain recombines TRBV6-1 with TRBJ1-2, with 8 bases matching TRBD1. Germline V gene sequence: CDR1 MNHNS, CDR2 SASEGT. The CDR3 spans 12 residues. The V segment lost 6 bases and the J segment 7 bases; nucleotides outside the gene matches: 4. CDR3 sequence: CASSPDRGGYTF. The CDR3 bases are TGTGCCAGCAGCCCCGACAGGGGTGGCTACACCTTC.

This chain joins TRBV9 and TRBJ2-1; 9 nucleotides line up with TRBD2. Germline V gives CDR1 SGDLS, CDR2 YYNGEE. This CDR3 has 17 amino acids. With 2 bases clipped from V and 3 bases from J, the junction kept 9 bases outside the gene matches. The CDR3 sequence: CASSVRNTSGFYNEQFF. CDR3 DNA: TGTGCCAGCAGCGTTCGTAACACTAGCGGGTTCTACAATGAGCAGTTCTTC.

V usage is TRBV4-3 and J usage is TRBJ2-1, with 7 nucleotides matching TRBD2. The CDR3 consists of 20 residues. With 1 base clipped from V and 7 bases from J, the junction kept 22 bases outside the gene matches. The germline CDR1 and CDR2 sequences are LGHNA and YSLEER. The CDR3 loop reads CASSQGSIGGSGRTRNEQFF. As DNA, the CDR3 is TGCGCCAGCAGCCAAGGGAGTATCGGGGGGTCTGGACGCACTAGGAATGAGCAGTTCTTC.

This sequence joins TRBV5-1 and TRBJ1-1; 7 bases align to TRBD1. This CDR3 region has 16 residues. V dropped 4 bases and J dropped 2; count of bases not matched to a gene: 11. Germline CDR1 and CDR2: SGHRS and YFSETQ. The DNA of the CDR3 is TGCGCCAGCAGCCGTCTATTGGGACAGCTCAACACTGAAGCTTTCTTT. Translated, it gives CASSRLLGQLNTEAFF. Supplemented by reference TRBV5-1 and TRBJ1-1, the full variable domain reads KAGVTQTPRYLIKTRGQQVTLSCSPISGHRSVSWYQQTPGQGLQFLFEYFSETQRNKGNFPGRFSGRQFSNSRSEMNVSTLELGDSALYLCASSRLLGQLNTEAFFGQGTRLTVV.

The J gene is TRBJ2-7, the V gene TRBV5-1, with 7 bases aligning to TRBD2. The CDR3 runs to 16 residues. CDR1 and CDR2 (germline): SGHRS, YFSETQ. V gave up 0 bases and J gave up 0 bases; unmatched junction bases: 6. CDR3: CASSLGGLADSYEQYF. The CDR3 region has the DNA TGCGCCAGCAGCTTGGGGGGCCTAGCGGACTCCTACGAGCAGTACTTC.

This clone appeared once. The J gene is TRBJ2-1, the V gene TRBV7-2; 9 bases match TRBD1. The CDR3 runs to 14 residues. CDR1 and CDR2 (germline): SGHTA, FQGNSA. Germline trimming cut 8 bases from V and 9 bases from J; bases unmatched to any gene: 11. In DNA, the CDR3 is TGTGCCAGCGCCCGGGACAGGGTTCTTGGTGAGCAGTTCTTC. This encodes CASARDRVLGEQFF.

The chain combines TRBV30 with TRBJ1-2; TRBD1 is a possible D gene (5 bases). CDR3 length: 13 amino acids. Germline V gene data show CDR1 as GTSNPN and CDR2 as SVGIG (reference sequence). The V gene lost 1 base and the J gene lost 1 base, with 7 bases spanning the gap. This CDR3 reads CAWSGQLNYGYTF. The CDR3 nucleotides read TGTGCCTGGAGTGGACAGCTTAACTATGGCTACACCTTC. The whole variable domain, filled in from reference TRBV30 and TRBJ1-2, reads SQTIHQWPATLVQPVGSPLSLECTVEGTSNPNLYWYRQAAGRGLQLLFYSVGIGQISSEVPQNLSASRPQDRQFILSSKKLLLSDSGFYLCAWSGQLNYGYTFGSGTRLTVV.

The chain is built from TRBV2 and TRBJ2-1, with 9 positions matching TRBD2. The CDR3 covers 15 residues. V was clipped by 4 bases and J by 7 bases; unmatched bases: 8. Germline loops: CDR1 SNHLY, CDR2 FYNNEI. For the CDR3, the DNA is TGTGCCAGCAGTGGGGCGGGGGGGTTAATTAATGAGCAGTTCTTC. Translating it yields CASSGAGGLINEQFF.

The chain is built from TRBV15 and TRBJ2-7; a possible D gene is TRBD1 (5 bases). The germline CDR1 and CDR2 sequences are LNHNV and YYDKDF (reference sequence). This CDR3 comprises 15 residues. Trimming cost V 0 bases and J 2 bases, with 11 bases left between them. CDR3 DNA: TGTGCCACCAGCAGAGATCCAGGGCCCACCTACGAGCAGTACTTC. Encoded protein: CATSRDPGPTYEQYF.

The chain couples TRBV7-2 to TRBJ2-7; 8 bases line up with TRBD2. V was clipped by 7 bases and J by 7 bases; unmatched bases: 21. CDR3 length equals 17 residues. Germline loops: CDR1 SGHTA, CDR2 FQGNSA. This chain's CDR3 is CASNSYGGGLVVWEQYF. The CDR3 DNA is TGTGCCAGCAACTCTTACGGCGGGGGGTTGGTTGTATGGGAGCAGTACTTC.

The table lists this clone with a few counts. This chain connects TRBV28 to TRBJ2-7, with no clear D. This CDR3 region has 12 residues. Trimming removed 6 bases at V and 1 base at J, with 7 bases between. Germline values: CDR1 MDHEN, CDR2 SYDVKM. CDR3 sequence reads: CASSLGSYEQYF. In nucleotides, the CDR3 is TGTGCCAGCAGCCTCGGTTCCTACGAGCAGTACTTC.

In its sample, this clone was seen a few times. The V call is TRBV19, the J call TRBJ2-3; the D is unclear. The V end was cut by 4 bases, the J end by 2 bases, with 13 bases between. The CDR3 is 15 residues long. In germline, CDR1 is LNHDA, CDR2 SQIVND (reference sequence). This chain's CDR3 is CASSNPDFNTDTQYF. For the CDR3, the DNA is TGTGCCAGTAGTAACCCAGACTTTAACACAGATACGCAGTATTTT.

The rearrangement links TRBV5-1 to TRBJ2-5; 11 bases agree with TRBD2. Trimming removed 0 bases from V and 2 bases from J; junction bases left unmatched: 6. CDR3 length: 17 residues. From germline, CDR1 is SGHRS and CDR2 YFSETQ. CDR3 sequence: CASSLGGLADGQETQYF. The CDR3 coding sequence is TGCGCCAGCAGCTTGGGGGGACTAGCGGACGGACAAGAGACCCAGTACTTC. The whole variable domain, filled in from reference TRBV5-1 and TRBJ2-5, reads KAGVTQTPRYLIKTRGQQVTLSCSPISGHRSVSWYQQTPGQGLQFLFEYFSETQRNKGNFPGRFSGRQFSNSRSEMNVSTLELGDSALYLCASSLGGLADGQETQYFGPGTRLLVL.

This clone was counted once. The gene calls are TRBV11-2 and TRBJ2-7; D is ambiguous. The germline V and J ends were trimmed by 4 bases and 2 bases, with 6 bases remaining between them. CDR1 and CDR2 (germline): SGHAT, FQNNGV. The CDR3 is 12 amino acids. The CDR3 here is CASSSNTYEQYF. The CDR3 nucleotides read TGTGCCAGCAGCTCCAACACCTACGAGCAGTACTTC.